The 20 T cell receptor beta chains below come from one sample, sequenced in a study of radiotherapy plus CTLA-4 blockade in lung cancer. Assay used: immunoSEQ multiplex PCR; TCRdb lists only in-frame clones, some missing. The data contain some 100,000 clones, 78% of them singletons. Source: peripheral blood, taken from a patient treated with radiotherapy plus ipilimumab. The origin of the receptors is a human donor with non-small cell lung cancer who had a partial response to radiotherapy plus ipilimumab.

The rearrangement joins TRBV18 to TRBJ2-3; 7 positions agree with TRBD1. V shed 0 bases, J shed 8 bases, and the junction held 5 bases outside the gene matches. The germline gives CDR1 KGHSH, CDR2 LQKENI. The CDR3 loop spans 14 amino acids. The CDR3 here is CASSPPTGAGTQYF. The CDR3, as DNA: TGTGCCAGCTCACCACCTACAGGGGCGGGTACGCAGTATTTT.

The chain combines TRBV10-2 with TRBJ2-1; TRBD1 is a possible D gene (5 bases). Trimming took 4 bases from V and 2 from J, leaving 9 bases between them. CDR3 length: 14 residues. The germline CDR1 and CDR2 sequences are WSHSY and SAAADI. The CDR3 bases are TGCGCCAGCAGTGGCTTGGGGCCCTACAATGAGCAGTTCTTC. Protein sequence: CASSGLGPYNEQFF.

The rearrangement uses TRBV6-4 and TRBJ2-2; 7 bases fit TRBD1. There are 11 residues in the CDR3. CDR1 and CDR2 (germline): MRHNA, SNTAGT. After removal of 6 bases from V and 13 bases from J, the junction contained 5 bases not matched to a gene. The DNA of the CDR3 is TGTGCCAGCAGGCAGGGGGTGGGGCTGTTTTTT. Its translation is CASRQGVGLFF.

This clone turned up a few times. The chain carries TRBV19 and TRBJ1-2; maybe TRBD1 (5 bases). V shed 6 bases and J shed 3 bases, with 14 bases lying between them. Germline loops: CDR1 LNHDA, CDR2 SQIVND (reference sequence). CDR3 size: 14 residues. In nucleotides, the CDR3 is TGTGCCAGTAGCCAACCAGGGTACCACTATGGCTACACCTTC. This codes for CASSQPGYHYGYTF.

The chain joins TRBV5-1 to TRBJ1-1, with 7 bases lining up with TRBD1. The CDR3 contains 15 residues. Germline assignment: CDR1 SGHRS and CDR2 YFSETQ. V trimming: 3 bases; J trimming: 3 bases; junction bases outside the gene matches: 8. The CDR3 DNA reads as TGCGCCAGCAGCTCTGACAGGGTAGGGGACACTGAAGCTTTCTTT. It specifies CASSSDRVGDTEAFF.

This chain uses TRBV6-1 with TRBJ1-6; D may be TRBD1 (6 bases). V was shortened by 4 bases and J by 7 bases, with 17 bases between the two germline ends. CDR1 is MNHNS and CDR2 is SASEGT in the germline V gene. The CDR3 covers 16 residues. The CDR3 DNA follows: TGTGCCAGCAGTGCCAGCTACAGGGCTGGGAATTCACCCCTCCACTTT. Translated: CASSASYRAGNSPLHF.

The chain has TRBV5-6 and TRBJ2-7; TRBD1 matches 7 bases. Germline CDR1 and CDR2: SGHDT and YYEEEE. This CDR3 is built from 15 residues. Trimming cost V 0 bases and J 6 bases; bases outside gene matches: 9. The CDR3 bases are TGTGCCAGCAGCTTGGCCCCCACAGGGGATGGCGAGCAGTACTTC. As protein: CASSLAPTGDGEQYF.

CDR3 amino acids: CASSPIRGRVEKLFF. The CDR3 DNA reads TGTGCCAGCAGCCCAATTAGGGGGCGTGTTGAAAAACTGTTTTTT. The gene calls are TRBV5-5 and TRBJ1-4; 7 positions agree with TRBD1. The CDR3 spans 15 residues. J gave up 7 bases and V 4 bases, and 10 bases lay outside the gene matches. Germline V CDR1 and CDR2: SGHKS, YYEKEE (reference sequence). Full variable domain (outside the CDR3, taken from reference TRBV5-5 and TRBJ1-4): DAGVTQSPTHLIKTRGQQVTLRCSPISGHKSVSWYQQVLGQGPQFIFQYYEKEERGRGNFPDRFSARQFPNYSSELNVNALLLGDSALYLCASSPIRGRVEKLFFGSGTQLSVL.

The chain combines TRBV5-1 with TRBJ2-3; a possible D gene is TRBD2 (5 bases). Germline loops: CDR1 SGHRS, CDR2 YFSETQ. The germline V and J ends were trimmed by 0 bases and 11 bases, with 10 bases remaining between them. This CDR3 comprises 12 residues. The CDR3 bases are TGCGCCAGCAGCTTGGTCGAACGGGAGCAGTATTTT. Translated: CASSLVEREQYF.

The genes are TRBV6-6 and TRBJ1-1, with D perhaps matching TRBD1 (5 bases). Trimming shortened V by 0 bases and J by 5 bases, and 10 bases separated the two germline ends. From germline, CDR1 is MNHNY and CDR2 SVGAGI (reference sequence). This CDR3 region has 14 residues. CDR3 residues: CASSYSGSGTEAFF. CDR3 coding DNA: TGTGCCAGCAGTTACTCCGGGTCAGGGACTGAAGCTTTCTTT.

The chain has TRBV28 and TRBJ2-7; 7 positions match TRBD2. Germline V gives CDR1 MDHEN, CDR2 SYDVKM. This CDR3 comprises 13 residues. V dropped 6 bases and J dropped 6; count of bases not matched to a gene: 8. For the CDR3, the DNA is TGTGCCAGCAGGAGCGGGACCCCTCGCGAGCAGTACTTC. It encodes CASRSGTPREQYF.

The gene calls are TRBV9 and TRBJ2-5, with D hard to call. Germline lookup yields CDR1 SGDLS and CDR2 YYNGEE. V lost 1 base, J lost 5 bases, and 15 bases lay in between. The CDR3 loop spans 15 amino acids. CDR3 sequence: CASSVLSNLGETQYF. The CDR3 DNA follows: TGTGCCAGCAGCGTATTATCCAACCTCGGTGAGACCCAGTACTTC.

This chain uses TRBV2 with TRBJ2-3; TRBD1 aligns across 11 bases. The germline V gene has CDR1 SNHLY and CDR2 FYNNEI. The CDR3 consists of 16 residues. The J segment lost 8 bases and the V segment lost 2 bases, leaving 9 bases of the junction unmatched. The CDR3 protein is CASSERGTGGLGTQYF. The DNA of the CDR3 is TGTGCCAGCAGTGAACGTGGGACAGGGGGTCTTGGTACGCAGTATTTT.

V and J are TRBV30 and TRBJ1-1; D is perhaps TRBD1 (5 bases). The V gene's germline CDR1 is GTSNPN and CDR2 SVGIG (reference sequence). This CDR3 is built from 13 residues. Trimming pared 5 bases from V and 1 base from J, leaving 11 bases between. The CDR3 loop reads CAWSFGGNTEAFF. CDR3 DNA: TGTGCCTGGTCCTTCGGGGGGAACACTGAAGCTTTCTTT.

The genes are TRBV6-5 and TRBJ2-7; 10 bases line up with TRBD1. Looked up from germline, CDR1 is MNHEY and CDR2 is SVGAGI. This CDR3 is 14 amino acids long. V was pared by 4 bases and J by 9 bases, with 9 bases of the junction left unmatched. CDR3 loop: CASSSVGQGYGQYF. The CDR3 nucleotides are TGTGCCAGCAGTTCCGTGGGACAGGGGTATGGGCAGTACTTC.

The chain employs TRBV6-1 and TRBJ2-5, with D hard to call. This CDR3 is built from 14 residues. Trimming stripped 5 bases from V and 2 bases from J, with 12 bases between. The V gene's germline CDR1 is MNHNS and CDR2 SASEGT. CDR3 sequence reads: CASSPQPRQETQYF. In nucleotides, the CDR3 is TGTGCCAGCAGTCCCCAGCCCAGGCAAGAGACCCAGTACTTC.

The chain is built from TRBV19 and TRBJ1-1; a possible D gene is TRBD1 (6 bases). The V and J ends lost 8 bases and 5 bases respectively, with 12 bases between them. The CDR3 is made up of 12 amino acids. CDR1 and CDR2 (germline): LNHDA, SQIVND (reference sequence). The CDR3: CASLRGGTEAFF. The CDR3 nucleotides read TGTGCCAGTTTGAGGGGGGGGACTGAAGCTTTCTTT.

The V and J genes are TRBV2 and TRBJ2-7, with a weak D call TRBD2 (5 bases). Germline CDR1 reads SNHLY; CDR2 reads FYNNEI. Deletions cut 6 bases from V and 6 bases from J, with 12 bases between. The CDR3 is 12 residues long. The CDR3 coding sequence is TGTGCCAGCAGCACTCATGAGGGCGAGCAGTACTTC. This codes for CASSTHEGEQYF.

The chain couples TRBV4-1 to TRBJ2-3, with TRBD2 matching 9 bases. The CDR3 length is 17 residues. Germline CDR1 and CDR2: MGHRA and YSYEKL. The trim removed 0 bases at V and 0 bases at J, leaving 4 bases unmatched. The DNA for the CDR3 is TGCGCCAGCAGCCAAGAAGGGCTAGCGGGAAGCACAGATACGCAGTATTTT. It encodes CASSQEGLAGSTDTQYF.

V and J are TRBV12-1 and TRBJ2-7; TRBD2, the D gene given by the table, was not confirmed from the DNA. TRBV12-1 is tagged as a pseudogene. This CDR3 has 16 residues. As DNA, the CDR3 is TGTGCCAGCAGAAAGACTAGCGGGAGGGCCGGGGCCGAGCAGTACGTC. It yields the protein CASRKTSGRAGAEQYV.